Following are 12 T cell receptor beta chains from one sample sequenced in a study of identical twins. TCRdb used MiXCR to reprocess the 5' RACE reads, holding one entry per CDR3 protein. Of a few hundred thousand distinct CDR3 sequences listed, 9% to 10% are singletons. These records were also assigned to another study, of yellow fever vaccine responses in identical twins.

The specimen sequenced was PBMCs. The receptors here all came from a woman under 30 in good health.

This rearrangement joins TRBV20-1 to TRBJ2-6, with D unresolved. CDR3 length: 12 residues. V shed 0 bases and J shed 19 bases, with 16 bases lying between them. CDR1 is DFQATT and CDR2 is SNEGSKA in the germline V gene (reference sequence). Written as DNA, the CDR3 is TGCAGTGCTAGAGACCCTGTATCCTTTTTCACTTTC. Its translation: CSARDPVSFFTF.

There are a few counts of this clonotype. This CDR3 is CATSTKSAGGTEQFF. In DNA, the CDR3 is TGTGCCACCAGCACGAAATCGGCGGGAGGGACTGAGCAGTTCTTC. This sequence joins TRBV15 and TRBJ2-1; TRBD2 matches at 9 bases. J gave up 9 bases and V 4 bases, and 10 bases lay outside the gene matches. From germline, CDR1 is LNHNV and CDR2 YYDKDF (reference sequence). The CDR3 is 15 residues long.

This clonotype showed up just a few times. CDR3 protein: CASSEPRGNTGELFF. The CDR3, as DNA: TGTGCCAGCAGTGAACCCAGGGGAAACACCGGGGAGCTGTTTTTT. J is TRBJ2-2 and V is TRBV25-1; possible D gene TRBD1, 6 bases. Trimming left V 2 bases short and J 2 bases short, with 9 bases between. The CDR3 totals 15 residues. The germline CDR1 and CDR2 sequences are MGHDK and SYGVNS.

V gene TRBV6-5 combines with J gene TRBJ1-6; 9 bases fit TRBD1. In germline, CDR1 is MNHEY, CDR2 SVGAGI. V dropped 0 bases and J dropped 5; count of bases not matched to a gene: 2. The CDR3 has 16 residues. The CDR3, as DNA: TGTGCCAGCAGTTACTCGGGGACAGGGAATAATTCACCCCTCCACTTT. Its protein is CASSYSGTGNNSPLHF.

This clonotype was detected many times. The V gene is TRBV6-5, the J gene TRBJ2-7; D is possibly TRBD1 or TRBD2 (5 bases each). The CDR3 totals 15 residues. Germline loops: CDR1 MNHEY, CDR2 SVGAGI. Trimming removed 6 bases from V and 5 bases from J, with 20 bases in between. The CDR3 DNA reads TGTGCCAGCAGCTATAGCGACAGCTTAGGGAACGAGCAGTACTTC. Translated: CASSYSDSLGNEQYF.

The CDR3 sequence is CSAPRDSYEQYF. The CDR3 coding sequence is TGCAGTGCCCCGAGGGATTCCTACGAGCAGTACTTC. This chain joins TRBV20-1 and TRBJ2-7, with D tentatively TRBD2 (5 bases). Per germline, CDR1 DFQATT and CDR2 SNEGSKA (reference sequence). The length of the CDR3 is 12 residues. V gave up 6 bases and J gave up 1 base, with 10 bases separating them.

There are many counts of this clonotype. A read error may account for a junction end that differs from germline. The chain employs TRBV5-1 and TRBJ2-6; the D call may be TRBD1 or TRBD2 (6 bases each). The CDR3 has 15 amino acids. Germline V gives CDR1 SGHRS, CDR2 YFSETQ. In DNA, the CDR3 is TGTGCCAGCAGTTTCGGGGGCACCGGGGCCAACGTCCTGACTTTC. Translation: CASSFGGTGANVLTF.

This chain links TRBV19 with TRBJ1-1; possible D gene TRBD1, 6 bases. The CDR3 contains 17 residues. V was pared by 2 bases and J by 1 base, with 17 bases between. CDR1 and CDR2 (germline): LNHDA, SQIVND (reference sequence). The CDR3: CASSIKGKGHRNTEAFF. The CDR3 DNA is TGTGCCAGTAGTATAAAAGGAAAGGGACATAGGAACACTGAAGCTTTCTTT.

This clonotype was seen repeatedly, ten times or more. V usage is TRBV6-5 and J usage is TRBJ2-7; D is perhaps TRBD1 or TRBD2 (5 bases each). Deletions cut 2 bases from V and 2 bases from J, with 16 bases between. CDR3 length: 16 residues. CDR1 and CDR2 (germline): MNHEY, SVGAGI. The CDR3 sequence: CASSYTGERITYEQYF. CDR3 nucleotides: TGTGCCAGCAGTTACACAGGAGAGCGGATTACCTACGAGCAGTACTTC.

In this sample, this clonotype turned up a few times. The rearrangement joins TRBV4-3 to TRBJ2-3, with TRBD2 matching over 10 bases. The V segment lost 0 bases and the J segment 5 bases; nucleotides outside the gene matches: 11. Germline V gene data show CDR1 as LGHNA and CDR2 as YSLEER. The CDR3 sequence is 18 residues long. DNA for the CDR3: TGCGCCAGCAGCCAAGATTTTGAAGCGGGAGGGCCGGAAGATACGCAGTATTTT. It codes for CASSQDFEAGGPEDTQYF.

The chain couples TRBV10-1 to TRBJ2-3; D is undetermined. The V and J ends lost 2 bases and 6 bases respectively, with 9 bases between them. This CDR3 is 13 amino acids long. Germline V lookup: CDR1 WNHNN, CDR2 SYGVQD (reference sequence). CDR3 protein: CASSEDLVDTQYF. Here the CDR3 DNA reads TGCGCCAGCAGTGAGGATCTCGTGGATACGCAGTATTTT.

This clonotype was seen a handful of times. J is TRBJ2-7 and V is TRBV20-1; possibly TRBD2 for D (6 bases). The CDR3 totals 14 residues. With 6 bases removed from V and 1 base from J, the gap between germline ends came to 16 bases. Per germline, CDR1 DFQATT and CDR2 SNEGSKA (reference sequence). Here the CDR3 reads CSALRLEPSYEQYF. The DNA of the CDR3 is TGCAGTGCCCTCCGACTAGAGCCTTCCTACGAGCAGTACTTC.